This TCR beta chain was captured in a study of blood T cell repertoires in COVID-19. On the study more broadly: Samples of COVID-19 (acute and convalescent) were obtained from the United States, Italy and Spain. T cells, B-cell-depleted T cells, or PBMCs provided the cDNA or gDNA that served as material.

With 1 base removed from V and 4 bases from J, the gap between germline ends came to 11 bases. The CDR3 has 15 residues. Germline CDR1 reads MNHEY; CDR2 reads SVGEGT. Per the original methods: Amplification from reference gene primers served as the basis for estimated nucleated cell counts. The assay was immunoSEQ multiplex PCR, and TCRdb's table has in-frame clones only and misses some. That table furnishes V, J and clone size, whereas the DNA furnished D and trimming. The sample contains about 300,000 clones, about four fifths of which appear only once. This receptor was taken from a woman aged 45-60 years who had recovered from COVID-19. Sequencing was done on a sample of peripheral blood. V and J are TRBV6-2 or TRBV6-3 and TRBJ1-5; perhaps TRBD1 as D (6 bases). The DNA of the CDR3 is TGTGCCAGCAGTTACTATGGGGGGGCAAATCAGCCCCAGCATTTT. As protein: CASSYYGGANQPQHF.